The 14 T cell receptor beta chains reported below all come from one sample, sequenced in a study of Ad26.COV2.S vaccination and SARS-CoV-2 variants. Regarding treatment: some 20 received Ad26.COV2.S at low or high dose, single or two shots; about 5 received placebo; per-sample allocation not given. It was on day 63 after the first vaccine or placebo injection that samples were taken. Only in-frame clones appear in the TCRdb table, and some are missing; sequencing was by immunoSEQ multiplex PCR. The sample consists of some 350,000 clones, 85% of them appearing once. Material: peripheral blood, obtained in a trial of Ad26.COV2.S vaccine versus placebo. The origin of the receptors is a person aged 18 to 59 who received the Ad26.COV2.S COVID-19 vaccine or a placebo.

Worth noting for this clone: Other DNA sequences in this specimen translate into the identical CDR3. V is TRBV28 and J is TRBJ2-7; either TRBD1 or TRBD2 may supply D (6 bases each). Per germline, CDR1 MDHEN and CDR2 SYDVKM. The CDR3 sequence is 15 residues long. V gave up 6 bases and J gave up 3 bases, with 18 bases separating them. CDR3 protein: CASSPPGAGSYEQYF. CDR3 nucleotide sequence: TGTGCCAGCAGCCCCCCGGGGGCAGGCAGCTACGAGCAGTACTTC.

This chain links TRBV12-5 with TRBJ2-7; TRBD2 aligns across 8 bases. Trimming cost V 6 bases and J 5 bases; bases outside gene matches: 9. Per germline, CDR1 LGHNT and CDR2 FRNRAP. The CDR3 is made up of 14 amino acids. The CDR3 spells CASGSGGARNEQYF. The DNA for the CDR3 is TGTGCTAGTGGCTCCGGGGGGGCGAGGAACGAGCAGTACTTC.

CDR3 sequence (DNA): TGTGCCACCAGTGATACGACCGATTCGGCCCAGCATTTT. This gives the protein CATSDTTDSAQHF. The chain has TRBV24-1 and TRBJ1-5; D is ambiguous. Germline loops: CDR1 KGHDR, CDR2 SFDVKD. V was trimmed by 3 bases and J by 11 bases, leaving 13 bases between them. The CDR3 loop spans 13 amino acids.

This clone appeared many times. The CDR3 DNA reads as TGTGCCAGCAGTCGGGATAGCGGGGGGGCCAAATTGAGCTCCTACGAGCAGTACTTC. It yields the protein CASSRDSGGAKLSSYEQYF. The chain couples TRBV6-2 or TRBV6-3 to TRBJ2-7; 11 bases are a match to TRBD2. The junction had 15 bases not matched to a gene; V was cut back by 5 bases and J by 0 bases. This CDR3 spans 19 amino acids. The germline CDR1 and CDR2 sequences are MNHEY and SVGEGT.

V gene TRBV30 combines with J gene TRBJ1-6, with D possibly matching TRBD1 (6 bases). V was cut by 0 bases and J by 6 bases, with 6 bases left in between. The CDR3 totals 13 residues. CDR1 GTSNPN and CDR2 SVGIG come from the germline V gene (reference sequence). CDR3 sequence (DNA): TGTGCCTGGAGTGTAGGGGGTAATTCACCCCTCCACTTT. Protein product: CAWSVGGNSPLHF.

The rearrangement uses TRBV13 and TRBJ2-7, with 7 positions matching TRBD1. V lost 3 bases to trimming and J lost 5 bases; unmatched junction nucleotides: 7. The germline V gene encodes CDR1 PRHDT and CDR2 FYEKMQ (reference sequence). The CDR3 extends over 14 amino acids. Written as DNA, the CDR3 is TGTGCCAGCAGCTTGGGCAGGGGGTTGCACGAGCAGTACTTC. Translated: CASSLGRGLHEQYF.

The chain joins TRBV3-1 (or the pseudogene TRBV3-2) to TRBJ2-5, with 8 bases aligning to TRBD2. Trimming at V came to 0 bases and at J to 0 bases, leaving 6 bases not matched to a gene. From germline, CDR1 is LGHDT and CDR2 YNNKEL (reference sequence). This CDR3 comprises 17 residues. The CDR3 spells CASSQDGERGYQETQYF. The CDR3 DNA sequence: TGTGCCAGCAGCCAAGATGGGGAGCGGGGGTACCAAGAGACCCAGTACTTC.

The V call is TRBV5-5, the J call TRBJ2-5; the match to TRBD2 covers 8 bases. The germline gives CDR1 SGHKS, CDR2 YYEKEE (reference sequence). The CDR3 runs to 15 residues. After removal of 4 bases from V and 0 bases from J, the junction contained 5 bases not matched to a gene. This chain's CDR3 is CASSHSGTNQETQYF. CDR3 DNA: TGTGCCAGCAGCCATAGCGGGACGAACCAAGAGACCCAGTACTTC.

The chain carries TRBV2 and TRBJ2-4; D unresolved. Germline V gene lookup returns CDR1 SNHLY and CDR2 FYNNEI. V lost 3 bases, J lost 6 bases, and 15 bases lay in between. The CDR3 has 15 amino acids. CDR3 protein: CASSDMVRSLNIQYF. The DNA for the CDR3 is TGTGCCAGCAGTGATATGGTGCGCTCATTAAACATTCAGTACTTC. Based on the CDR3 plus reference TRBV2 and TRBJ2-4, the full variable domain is EPEVTQTPSHQVTQMGQEVILRCVPISNHLYFYWYRQILGQKVEFLVSFYNNEISEKSEIFDDQFSVERPDGSNFTLKIRSTKLEDSAMYFCASSDMVRSLNIQYFGAGTRLSVL.

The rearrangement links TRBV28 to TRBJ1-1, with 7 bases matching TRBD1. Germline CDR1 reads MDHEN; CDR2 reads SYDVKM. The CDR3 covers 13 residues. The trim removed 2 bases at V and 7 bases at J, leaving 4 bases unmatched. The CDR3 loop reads CASSLGQVLEAFF. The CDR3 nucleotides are TGTGCCAGCAGTTTAGGACAGGTCCTTGAAGCTTTCTTT.

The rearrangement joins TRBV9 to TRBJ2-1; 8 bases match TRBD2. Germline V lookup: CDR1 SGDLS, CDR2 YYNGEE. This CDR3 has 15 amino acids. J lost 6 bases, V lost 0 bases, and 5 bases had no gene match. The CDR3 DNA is TGTGCCAGCAGCGTAGATAGCGGGACGCTCAATGAGCAGTTCTTC. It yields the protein CASSVDSGTLNEQFF.

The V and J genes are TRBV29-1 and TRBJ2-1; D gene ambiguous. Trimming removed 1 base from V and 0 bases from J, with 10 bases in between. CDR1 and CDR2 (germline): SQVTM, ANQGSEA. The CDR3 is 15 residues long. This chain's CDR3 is CSVEGVSFSYNEQFF. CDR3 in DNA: TGCAGCGTTGAAGGAGTTTCATTCTCCTACAATGAGCAGTTCTTC.

Written as DNA, the CDR3 is TGTGCCAGCAGCCCTCAGACAGGGTTAAATTCACCCCTCCACTTT. Its protein is CASSPQTGLNSPLHF. V is TRBV7-2 and J is TRBJ1-6; TRBD1 aligns across 7 bases. There are 15 residues in the CDR3. Trimming cost V 5 bases and J 7 bases; bases outside gene matches: 8. The germline V gene has CDR1 SGHTA and CDR2 FQGNSA.

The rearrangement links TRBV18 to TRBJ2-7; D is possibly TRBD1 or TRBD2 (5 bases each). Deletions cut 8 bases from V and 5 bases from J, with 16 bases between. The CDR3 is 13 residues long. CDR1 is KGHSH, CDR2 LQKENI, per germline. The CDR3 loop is CASQRNRDDEQYF. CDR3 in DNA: TGTGCCAGCCAAAGAAACCGGGACGACGAGCAGTACTTC.